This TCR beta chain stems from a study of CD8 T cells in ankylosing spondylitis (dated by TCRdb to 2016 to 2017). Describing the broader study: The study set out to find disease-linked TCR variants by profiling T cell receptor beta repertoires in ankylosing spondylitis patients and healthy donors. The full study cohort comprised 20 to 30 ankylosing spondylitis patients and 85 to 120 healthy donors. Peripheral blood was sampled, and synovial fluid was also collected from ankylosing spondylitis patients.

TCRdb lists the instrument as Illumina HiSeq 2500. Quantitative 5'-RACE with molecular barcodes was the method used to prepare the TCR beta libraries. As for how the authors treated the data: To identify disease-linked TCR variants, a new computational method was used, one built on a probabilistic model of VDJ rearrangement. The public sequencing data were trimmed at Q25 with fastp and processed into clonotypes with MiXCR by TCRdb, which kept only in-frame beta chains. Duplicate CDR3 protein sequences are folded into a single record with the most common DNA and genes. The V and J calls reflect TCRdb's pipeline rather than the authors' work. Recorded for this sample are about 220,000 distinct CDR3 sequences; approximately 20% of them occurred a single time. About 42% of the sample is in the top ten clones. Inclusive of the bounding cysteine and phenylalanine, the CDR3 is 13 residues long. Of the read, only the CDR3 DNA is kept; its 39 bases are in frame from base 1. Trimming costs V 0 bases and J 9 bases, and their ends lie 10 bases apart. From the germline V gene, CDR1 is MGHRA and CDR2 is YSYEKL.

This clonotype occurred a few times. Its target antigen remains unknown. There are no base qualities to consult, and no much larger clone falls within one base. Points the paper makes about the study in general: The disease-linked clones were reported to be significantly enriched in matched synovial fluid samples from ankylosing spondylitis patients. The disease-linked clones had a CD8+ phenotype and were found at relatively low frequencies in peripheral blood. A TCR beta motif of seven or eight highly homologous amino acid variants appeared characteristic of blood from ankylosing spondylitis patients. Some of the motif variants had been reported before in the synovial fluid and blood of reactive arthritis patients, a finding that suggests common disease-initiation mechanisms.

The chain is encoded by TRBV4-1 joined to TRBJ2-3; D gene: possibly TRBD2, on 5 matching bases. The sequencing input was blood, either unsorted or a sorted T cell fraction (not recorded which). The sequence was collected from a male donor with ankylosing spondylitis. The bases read TGCGCCAGCAGCCAAGACCCAAGGGAGACGCAGTATTTT. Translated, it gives CASSQDPRETQYF.